The sequence of this TCR beta chain was determined in a study of neoadjuvant anti-PD-1 for oral cavity cancer (dated by TCRdb to the early 2020s). Context from the whole study: Before curative-intent surgical resection, most patients were given three to four biweekly doses of nivolumab at 3 mg/kg. Patients without progression received a fourth nivolumab dose around day 43 and underwent definitive surgical resection on days 50-56. Under RECIST 1.1, patients with complete response, partial response or stable disease were classed as responders, and patients with progression were classed as non-responders. The parent correlative cohort had 12 to 13 patients and a response rate of 33%. Overall study outcomes, separate from this receptor: After neoadjuvant nivolumab, non-responders showed significantly higher T cell clonality (Gini index) in PBMCs than responders did. Only three patients per response group were included in the TCR analyses, and larger cohorts for validation were called for by the authors. Higher pretreatment blood Treg/Th17 ratios correlated with both higher pretreatment blood TCRbeta clonality and lower post-treatment tumor TCRbeta clonality.

For deep sequencing of PBMC libraries, mostly roughly 520 ng of input genomic DNA was used, and six replicates were run per sample. Following the manufacturer's instructions, the team built TCRbeta libraries using the immunoSEQ hsTCRbeta kit. The finished libraries were brought together in one pool at approximately 3 nM, which was then read using an Illumina NovaSeq 6000 S4 flow cell. Under the source paper's analysis protocol: The immunoSEQ Analyzer was used for raw data preprocessing and quality control. The analysis was restricted to productive rearrangements, with each unique CDR3 amino acid sequence defining a clonotype. Repertoire clonality was estimated as the Gini-Simpson index, which was computed with the R package tcR. Student's t test was used to compare Gini indices, and Pearson correlation was used to assess associations with tumor size change. TCRdb retrieved this table from immuneACCESS and kept in-frame rearrangements only. Not all clones are present; in checked studies, unresolved V genes account for under half, and no reason is known for the remainder. That table furnishes V, J and clone size, whereas the DNA furnished D and trimming. The sample table holds about 9,300 clones, of which about 81% were seen once. Roughly 3.7% of the sample belongs to the ten largest clones.

Taken with the paper, the label for time point translates to: after neoadjuvant nivolumab, at surgical resection. Patients were newly diagnosed with stage II-IVA oral cavity squamous cell carcinoma and had received no prior systemic or radiation treatment. The cohort was composed of patients with HPV-negative, locally advanced oral cavity squamous cell carcinoma. No culture maintenance or expansion was done, as the peripheral blood mononuclear cells went straight to analysis. The samples were obtained from a longitudinal correlative study of a single-arm phase II trial testing neoadjuvant nivolumab in oral cavity squamous cell carcinoma. Genomic DNA-based TCRbeta sequencing was performed on subject-matched pre- and post-treatment PBMCs and tumors from three responders and three non-responders. Peripheral blood mononuclear cells were drawn once before nivolumab treatment and a second time after treatment, when surgery took place. Genomic DNA was isolated from PBMCs using the Maxwell RSC DNA from Cells kit.

As concerns this clone: Its antigen is currently not known. Per-nucleotide qualities are absent, and no much larger clonotype sits a single base away. The sample holds other DNA sequences that translate to the same CDR3.

The material was PBMCs, obtained after nivolumab (anti-PD-1) treatment. This receptor was identified in a person aged 40-85 years with oral cavity squamous cell carcinoma.

The CDR3 in this case is CASSLNTEAFF. DNA sequence: TGTGCCAGCAGCTTAAACACTGAAGCTTTCTTT. The chain links TRBV5-4 with TRBJ1-1; no D gene can be assigned with confidence. CDR1 and CDR2 are read off the germline V gene (reference sequence) as SGHNT and YYREEE. CDR3 length: 11 amino acids, cysteine to phenylalanine. Just CDR3 DNA is preserved here, 33 bases in frame from base 1. Between the V and J ends, shortened by 2 bases and 2 bases respectively, the junction contains 1 base.